A single sample is the source of the 31 T cell receptor beta chains below, sequenced in a study of PD-1 blockade in mismatch repair-deficient tumors. Only in-frame clones appear in the TCRdb table, and some are missing; sequencing was by immunoSEQ multiplex PCR. The sample consists of about 120,000 clones, over 65% of them appearing once. The sample here was peripheral blood, taken more than 58 weeks after starting pembrolizumab. These receptors originate from an adult with mismatch repair-deficient cancer.

CDR3 in DNA: TGTGCCAGCAGCTTCGGCGGCCAGAACTACGAGCAGTACTTC. This translates into CASSFGGQNYEQYF. The chain uses TRBV5-6 and TRBJ2-7; unclear D gene. Trimming took 2 bases from V and 3 from J, leaving 12 bases between them. The germline CDR1 and CDR2 sequences are SGHDT and YYEEEE. The CDR3 has 14 amino acids. The full variable domain, in which reference TRBV5-6 and TRBJ2-7 provide the parts outside the CDR3, is DAGVTQSPTHLIKTRGQQVTLRCSPKSGHDTVSWYQQALGQGPQFIFQYYEEEERQRGNFPDRFSGHQFPNYSSELNVNALLLGDSALYLCASSFGGQNYEQYFGPGTRLTVT.

This clone was counted once. The rearrangement links TRBV2 to TRBJ1-3, with no clear D. This CDR3 is 12 amino acids long. Germline V lookup: CDR1 SNHLY, CDR2 FYNNEI. Trimming took 4 bases from V and 0 from J, leaving 1 base between them. For the CDR3, the DNA is TGTGCCAGCAGTGTCTCTGGAAACACCATATATTTT. Encoded protein: CASSVSGNTIYF.

This chain uses TRBV6-6 with TRBJ2-5, with D maybe TRBD2 (7 bases). Trimming pared 6 bases from V and 5 bases from J, leaving 22 bases between. Germline V gives CDR1 MNHNY, CDR2 SVGAGI (reference sequence). This CDR3 is 16 amino acids long. The CDR3 is CASRTHLGGGRETQYF. The CDR3 DNA reads as TGTGCCAGCAGAACACATCTAGGGGGGGGACGGGAGACCCAGTACTTC.

Turning to this clone: The same CDR3 can be traced to other DNA sequences in this sample. The chain links TRBV15 to TRBJ2-7; 9 bases fit TRBD1. V lost 3 bases to trimming and J lost 2 bases; unmatched junction nucleotides: 8. The CDR3 consists of 16 residues. Looked up from germline, CDR1 is LNHNV and CDR2 is YYDKDF (reference sequence). The CDR3 sequence: CATSRPPGQGTYEQYF. The DNA of the CDR3 is TGTGCCACCAGCAGGCCTCCGGGACAGGGTACCTACGAGCAGTACTTC. Full variable domain (remainder filled in from reference TRBV15 and TRBJ2-7): DAMVIQNPRYQVTQFGKPVTLSCSQTLNHNVMYWYQQKSSQAPKLLFHYYDKDFNNEADTPDNFQSRRPNTSFCFLDIRSPGLGDTAMYLCATSRPPGQGTYEQYFGPGTRLTVT.

The chain has TRBV11-3 and TRBJ2-7; D is possibly TRBD1 or TRBD2 (6 bases each). Germline V lookup: CDR1 SGHNT, CDR2 YENEEA. The CDR3 sequence is 15 residues long. Deletions cut 5 bases from V and 3 bases from J, with 17 bases between. CDR3 nucleotides: TGTGCCAGCAGCAAGGGCAGGGGAGGATTCTACGAGCAGTACTTC. This sequence encodes CASSKGRGGFYEQYF. Full variable domain (remainder filled in from reference TRBV11-3 and TRBJ2-7): EAGVVQSPRYKIIEKKQPVAFWCNPISGHNTLYWYLQNLGQGPELLIRYENEEAVDDSQLPKDRFSAERLKGVDSTLKIQPAELGDSAVYLCASSKGRGGFYEQYFGPGTRLTVT.

The V call is TRBV5-1, the J call TRBJ2-2; D is perhaps TRBD1 or TRBD2 (5 bases each). The CDR3 is 16 amino acids. CDR1 is SGHRS, CDR2 YFSETQ, per germline. Trimming left V 0 bases short and J 6 bases short, with 15 bases between. CDR3 sequence reads: CASSLVTGRGAGELFF. The DNA of the CDR3 is TGCGCCAGCAGCTTGGTCACGGGACGGGGAGCCGGGGAGCTGTTTTTT.

This clone was detected once. The CDR3 DNA reads as TGTGCCAGCAGTTTATTCGGGCAGAAGGCCTCATACGAGCAGTACTTC. Translated, it gives CASSLFGQKASYEQYF. The V call is TRBV28, the J call TRBJ2-7; D unresolved. CDR1 is MDHEN, CDR2 SYDVKM, per germline. V was trimmed by 1 base and J by 4 bases, leaving 17 bases between them. CDR3 length equals 16 residues.

The chain couples TRBV5-8 to TRBJ2-2; no definite D call. The length of the CDR3 is 16 residues. CDR1 is SGHTS and CDR2 is YDEGEE in the germline V gene. The ends were cut back, 2 bases at V and 4 bases at J, with 15 bases in the middle. CDR3 DNA sequence: TGTGCCAGCAGCTTATGGGGTGTGCGAGGCACCGGGGAGCTGTTTTTT. Residues: CASSLWGVRGTGELFF. The full variable domain, its missing parts supplied by reference TRBV5-8 and TRBJ2-2, is EAGVTQSPTHLIKTRGQQATLRCSPISGHTSVYWYQQALGLGLQFLLWYDEGEERNRGNFPPRFSGRQFPNYSSELNVNALELEDSALYLCASSLWGVRGTGELFFGEGSRLTVL.

Of note for this clone: In the same sample, other DNA sequences code for this CDR3. This chain joins TRBV19 and TRBJ1-2; a weak D match, TRBD1 (5 bases). The length of the CDR3 is 14 residues. V lost 4 bases to trimming and J lost 2 bases, with 11 bases between them. Germline V gene lookup returns CDR1 LNHDA and CDR2 SQIVND (reference sequence). As DNA, the CDR3 is TGTGCCAGTAGTACACCGGGACTGAACTATGGCTACACCTTC. Its translation: CASSTPGLNYGYTF.

This chain connects TRBV18 to TRBJ2-3, with D perhaps matching TRBD2 (7 bases). Trimming pared 3 bases from V and 3 bases from J, leaving 13 bases between. The CDR3 covers 15 residues. The germline CDR1 and CDR2 sequences are KGHSH and LQKENI. This CDR3 reads CASSPAGGATDTQYF. The CDR3 nucleotides read TGTGCCAGCTCACCGGCTGGGGGGGCTACAGATACGCAGTATTTT.

The V gene is TRBV30, the J gene TRBJ2-1; TRBD2 agrees at 7 bases. The CDR3 runs 16 residues. J lost 4 bases, V lost 0 bases, and 9 bases had no gene match. Germline V gene sequence: CDR1 GTSNPN, CDR2 SVGIG (reference sequence). CDR3 sequence (DNA): TGTGCCTGGAGTGTATTTGGGGGAGGGCCATACAATGAGCAGTTCTTC. Residues: CAWSVFGGGPYNEQFF.

The chain recombines TRBV2 with TRBJ1-5; D gene ambiguous. CDR1 is SNHLY and CDR2 is FYNNEI in the germline V gene. The length of the CDR3 is 12 residues. V lost 6 bases and J lost 7, with 10 bases in between. In DNA, the CDR3 is TGTGCCAGCAGCGCGGAACTCCAGCCCCAGCATTTT. Translation gives CASSAELQPQHF.

The J gene is TRBJ2-1, the V gene TRBV5-4; D unresolved. This CDR3 is 15 amino acids long. Germline CDR1 is SGHNT and CDR2 is YYREEE (reference sequence). The V end lost 4 bases, the J end lost 0 bases, and 11 bases lay between the germline ends. In DNA form, the CDR3 reads TGTGCCAGCAGCCCTCTCCCGAGCTCCTACAATGAGCAGTTCTTC. It encodes CASSPLPSSYNEQFF.

This clone appeared a single time. The genes are TRBV5-1 and TRBJ2-7; 7 nucleotides align to TRBD2. This CDR3 region has 16 residues. Germline CDR1 and CDR2: SGHRS and YFSETQ. V shed 4 bases and J 6 bases; nucleotides not matched to a gene: 16. CDR3 loop: CASSARLDPERGEQYF. The CDR3 nucleotides are TGCGCCAGCAGCGCGCGTCTCGACCCGGAGCGGGGCGAGCAGTACTTC.

This CDR3 reads CAISETTGRAEAFF. In DNA, the CDR3 is TGTGCCATCAGTGAAACGACAGGCCGAGCTGAAGCTTTCTTT. This chain joins TRBV10-3 and TRBJ1-1; perhaps TRBD1 as D (6 bases). The V end was cut by 3 bases, the J end by 6 bases, with 14 bases between. From germline, CDR1 is ENHRY and CDR2 SYGVKD. The CDR3 is made up of 14 amino acids.

The rearrangement uses TRBV19 and TRBJ2-3; 14 bases map to TRBD2. Germline CDR1 LNHDA, CDR2 SQIVND (reference sequence). V shed 7 bases, J shed 4 bases, and the junction held 7 bases outside the gene matches. This CDR3 spans 16 amino acids. CDR3 in DNA: TGTGCCAGTAAAAATGGGGGACTAGCGGGAGCAGATACGCAGTATTTT. This sequence encodes CASKNGGLAGADTQYF.

The chain couples TRBV29-1 to TRBJ1-2; tentatively, D is TRBD1 (5 bases). V lost 4 bases and J lost 4, with 13 bases in between. Germline V gives CDR1 SQVTM, CDR2 ANQGSEA. This CDR3 is built from 13 residues. The CDR3 is CSVVEGLVYGYTF. DNA of the CDR3: TGCAGCGTTGTTGAGGGGCTTGTCTATGGCTACACCTTC.

The rearrangement uses TRBV28 and TRBJ1-4; no definite D call. V lost 5 bases to trimming and J lost 2 bases, with 15 bases between them. The CDR3 has 16 amino acids. Germline lookup yields CDR1 MDHEN and CDR2 SYDVKM. The CDR3 spells CASSEDRFGTNEKLFF. The CDR3 nucleotides read TGTGCCAGCAGTGAGGATAGGTTTGGGACTAATGAAAAACTGTTTTTT.

This clone has a handful of counts. The V gene is TRBV9, the J gene TRBJ2-1, with TRBD2 matching 14 bases. The CDR3 loop spans 16 amino acids. Looked up from germline, CDR1 is SGDLS and CDR2 is YYNGEE. The trim removed 4 bases at V and 7 bases at J, leaving 7 bases unmatched. The CDR3 spells CASSSLTSGRGNEQFF. The CDR3 DNA reads TGTGCCAGCAGCTCTCTGACTAGCGGGAGGGGTAATGAGCAGTTCTTC. Drawing the rest from reference TRBV9 and TRBJ2-1, the complete variable domain is DSGVTQTPKHLITATGQRVTLRCSPRSGDLSVYWYQQSLDQGLQFLIQYYNGEERAKGNILERFSAQQFPDLHSELNLSSLELGDSALYFCASSSLTSGRGNEQFFGPGTRLTVL.

The chain uses TRBV30 and TRBJ1-1; unclear D gene. The length of the CDR3 is 11 residues. The V and J ends lost 4 bases and 1 base respectively, with 4 bases between them. CDR1 is GTSNPN and CDR2 is SVGIG in the germline V gene (reference sequence). DNA of the CDR3: TGTGCCTGGAACGGGAACACTGAAGCTTTCTTT. It codes for CAWNGNTEAFF.

The chain has TRBV11-3 and TRBJ2-1; 11 positions agree with TRBD2. CDR1 and CDR2 from the germline V gene are SGHNT and YENEEA. V shed 2 bases and J 8 bases; nucleotides not matched to a gene: 5. CDR3 length: 15 amino acids. As DNA, the CDR3 is TGTGCCAGCAGCTTATTTAGCGGGAGGGCCGATGAGCAGTTCTTC. This sequence encodes CASSLFSGRADEQFF.

This sequence joins TRBV14 and TRBJ2-7; D is unclear. The CDR3 totals 18 residues. Germline V gene sequence: CDR1 SGHDN, CDR2 FVKESK. V dropped 3 bases and J dropped 0 bases, with 21 bases sitting between them. The CDR3 here is CASSHKDEILRRSYEQYF. CDR3 nucleotide sequence: TGTGCCAGCAGCCACAAAGACGAAATCCTGCGGCGCTCCTACGAGCAGTACTTC.

The J gene is TRBJ1-3, the V gene TRBV11-3; no clear D gene. Germline assignment: CDR1 SGHNT and CDR2 YENEEA. V lost 4 bases, J lost 0 bases, and 10 bases lay in between. This CDR3 contains 15 residues. The CDR3 bases are TGTGCCAGCAGCTACCGTGCAGCCTCTGGAAACACCATATATTTT. Translation gives CASSYRAASGNTIYF.

The chain uses TRBV5-1 and TRBJ2-7; D is unclear. Trimming shortened V by 1 base and J by 5 bases, and 4 bases separated the two germline ends. The CDR3 covers 11 residues. Germline lookup yields CDR1 SGHRS and CDR2 YFSETQ. This chain's CDR3 is CASSLTDEQYF. The CDR3 DNA sequence: TGCGCCAGCAGCTTGACTGACGAGCAGTACTTC. Full variable domain (rest looked up from reference TRBV5-1 and TRBJ2-7): KAGVTQTPRYLIKTRGQQVTLSCSPISGHRSVSWYQQTPGQGLQFLFEYFSETQRNKGNFPGRFSGRQFSNSRSEMNVSTLELGDSALYLCASSLTDEQYFGPGTRLTVT.

This clone was recorded once. The genes are TRBV18 and TRBJ1-4; 7 nucleotides align to TRBD1. With 8 bases clipped from V and 4 bases from J, the junction kept 13 bases outside the gene matches. The germline gives CDR1 KGHSH, CDR2 LQKENI. This CDR3 spans 16 amino acids. This chain's CDR3 is CASPGGPWSHNEKLFF. DNA for the CDR3: TGTGCCAGCCCAGGGGGTCCCTGGTCCCATAATGAAAAACTGTTTTTT.

The chain joins TRBV5-1 to TRBJ2-1, with a tentative D call TRBD1 (6 bases). Germline CDR1 reads SGHRS; CDR2 reads YFSETQ. V lost 5 bases and J lost 12, with 21 bases in between. The CDR3 covers 14 residues. The chain's CDR3 is CASSFRTAAWGQFF. The CDR3 nucleotides are TGCGCCAGCAGTTTTCGGACAGCTGCCTGGGGGCAGTTCTTC.

CDR3 sequence (DNA): TGTGCCACCAGCGGGTTAGCGGGAGGGGGAACTGGGGCCAACGTCCTGACTTTC. Its protein product is CATSGLAGGGTGANVLTF. V and J are TRBV15 and TRBJ2-6; 11 bases match TRBD2. The length of the CDR3 is 18 residues. V was pared by 5 bases and J by 2 bases, with 8 bases of the junction left unmatched. Germline assignment: CDR1 LNHNV and CDR2 YYDKDF (reference sequence).

The V and J genes are TRBV11-2 and TRBJ1-1, with D hard to call. Germline CDR1 and CDR2: SGHAT and FQNNGV. This CDR3 region has 16 residues. V shed 5 bases and J shed 8 bases, with 24 bases lying between them. The CDR3 here is CASSAAPDMGSAEAFF. The CDR3 DNA sequence: TGTGCCAGCAGCGCCGCACCTGACATGGGTTCTGCGGAAGCTTTCTTT.

This clone came up a few times. The chain combines TRBV7-6 with TRBJ2-1; D is possibly TRBD2 (6 bases). V gave up 0 bases and J gave up 2 bases, with 11 bases separating them. Germline CDR1 is SGHVS and CDR2 is FNYEAQ. The CDR3 spans 16 residues. The CDR3 DNA reads TGTGCCAGCAGCTTAGCCCTTAGCGGCACCTACAATGAGCAGTTCTTC. Translation: CASSLALSGTYNEQFF.

The rearrangement links TRBV5-4 to TRBJ2-2; D may be TRBD2 (6 bases). This CDR3 has 14 amino acids. Between the trimmed V and J ends, which lost 5 bases and 5 bases, there was a span of 13 bases. CDR1 is SGHNT and CDR2 is YYREEE in the germline V gene (reference sequence). CDR3 residues: CASSRREGTGELFF. CDR3 in DNA: TGTGCCAGCAGTAGGCGGGAAGGGACCGGGGAGCTGTTTTTT.

This clone has a handful of counts. The genes are TRBV19 and TRBJ2-5; 9 bases agree with TRBD2. The CDR3 has 15 amino acids. CDR1 and CDR2 (germline): LNHDA, SQIVND (reference sequence). V gave up 1 base and J gave up 1 base; unmatched junction bases: 1. CDR3 sequence reads: CASSIGSGSQETQYF. The CDR3 coding sequence is TGTGCCAGTAGTATAGGTAGCGGGAGCCAAGAGACCCAGTACTTC.